Below, 21 T cell receptor beta chains from the same sample are listed, as sequenced in a study of molecular identifiers for immune sequencing clone quantification. TCRdb fed the PCR reads into MiXCR, producing one record per CDR3 protein. The repertoire holds roughly 630,000 distinct CDR3 sequences, with about 25% as singletons. Sequenced input: naive CD8+ T cells from blood, with Jurkat cell RNA spiked in. Subset described: FACS-sorted CD8+CD4-CCR7+CD45RA+ naive T cells. Every receptor here comes from a human donor in good health. Some libraries in this study had Jurkat cell RNA spiked in.

This clonotype showed up many times. This CDR3 reads CASSRSSGGAFDEQFF. The CDR3, as DNA: TGCGCCAGCAGCAGAAGTAGCGGGGGGGCCTTTGATGAGCAGTTCTTC. J is TRBJ2-1 and V is TRBV5-1; 11 positions match TRBD2. The CDR3 runs to 16 residues. Germline V gene data show CDR1 as SGHRS and CDR2 as YFSETQ. The junction had 11 bases not matched to a gene; V was cut back by 4 bases and J by 8 bases.

In regard to this clonotype: A junction boundary mismatches the germline segment, possibly from a read error. V gene TRBV12-3 or TRBV12-4 combines with J gene TRBJ2-3; the D is unclear. The CDR3 is made up of 13 amino acids. As DNA, the CDR3 is TGTGCCGGCAGCTCGGGCATGGGTCAGACGCAGTATTTT. Amino acid sequence: CAGSSGMGQTQYF.

This chain joins TRBV19 and TRBJ2-1; the match to TRBD2 covers 10 bases. With 6 bases clipped from V and 8 bases from J, the junction kept 7 bases outside the gene matches. Germline V gene data show CDR1 as LNHDA and CDR2 as SQIVND (reference sequence). The CDR3 extends over 14 amino acids. Here the CDR3 reads CASSASGRSHEQFF. The CDR3 DNA sequence: TGTGCCAGTAGCGCTAGCGGGAGAAGTCATGAGCAGTTCTTC.

In this sample, this clonotype turned up a few times. For the CDR3, the DNA is TGCGCCAGCAGCCAAGTGGGGACTAGCGGGAGATCCTACGAGCAGTACTTC. Its protein is CASSQVGTSGRSYEQYF. This chain connects TRBV4-3 to TRBJ2-7; 14 positions match TRBD2. Germline CDR1 reads LGHNA; CDR2 reads YSLEER. CDR3 length: 17 residues. Trimming removed 1 base from V and 1 base from J; junction bases left unmatched: 3.

A remark on this clonotype: The CDR3 end shows no conserved phenylalanine or tryptophan, and so a read error is likely. This rearrangement joins TRBV7-9 to TRBJ2-3; TRBD2 matches at 9 bases. This CDR3 is built from 15 residues. Germline V gene sequence: CDR1 SEHNR, CDR2 FQNEAQ (reference sequence). As DNA, the CDR3 is TGTGCCAGCAGCGTTAGCGGGACTAGCACAGATCCGCAGTATTCT. Translating gives CASSVSGTSTDPQYS.

Points on this clonotype: One end of the junction fails to match germline, which may point to a read error. The CDR3 reads CAHRMEGPRLTAAFF. Written as DNA, the CDR3 is TGTGCCCATAGGATGGAGGGTCCGAGGTTGACTGCAGCTTTCTTT. This sequence joins TRBV2 and TRBJ1-1; no clear D gene. The CDR3 has 15 residues. In germline, CDR1 is SNHLY, CDR2 FYNNEI.

A few counts support this clonotype. This chain uses TRBV7-9 with TRBJ2-2; no clear D gene. The V end lost 11 bases, the J end lost 0 bases, and 7 bases lay between the germline ends. The CDR3 loop spans 12 amino acids. In germline, CDR1 is SEHNR, CDR2 FQNEAQ (reference sequence). Here the CDR3 DNA reads TGTGCCGGCCCAGCGAACACCGGGGAGCTGTTTTTT. The encoded protein is CAGPANTGELFF. Filled out from reference TRBV7-9 and TRBJ2-2, the complete variable domain reads DTGVSQNPRHKITKRGQNVTFRCDPISEHNRLYWYRQTLGQGPEFLTYFQNEAQLEKSRLLSDRFSAERPKGSFSTLEIQRTEQGDSAMYLCAGPANTGELFFGEGSRLTVL.

This clonotype has only a few counts. V is TRBV9 and J is TRBJ1-3; a possible D gene is TRBD1 (6 bases). V was cut by 0 bases and J by 4 bases, with 11 bases left in between. The CDR3 is 15 amino acids. Looked up from germline, CDR1 is SGDLS and CDR2 is YYNGEE. The CDR3 protein is CASSVAGAPGNTIYF. The CDR3 region has the DNA TGTGCCAGCAGCGTAGCGGGGGCGCCGGGAAACACCATATATTTT.

The chain is built from TRBV10-3 and TRBJ2-3, with TRBD2 matching 9 bases. CDR1 is ENHRY, CDR2 SYGVKD, per germline. This CDR3 comprises 16 residues. The V and J ends lost 0 bases and 1 base, in that order; junction bases with no gene match: 2. CDR3 residues: CAISESSGSGTDTQYF. Here the CDR3 DNA reads TGTGCCATCAGTGAGTCTAGCGGGAGCGGCACAGATACGCAGTATTTT.

This clonotype has ten or more counts. The chain uses TRBV19 and TRBJ2-3; 7 bases match TRBD1. Trimming took 6 bases from V and 2 from J; bases not matched to a gene: 8. CDR1 and CDR2 from the germline V gene are LNHDA and SQIVND (reference sequence). The CDR3 is made up of 15 amino acids. DNA of the CDR3: TGTGCCAGTAGAGTCCTGGGACAGATCACAGATACGCAGTATTTT. Translating it yields CASRVLGQITDTQYF.

Note on this clonotype: This may arise from a read error, as a much more abundant clone is one base away. The J gene is TRBJ2-7, the V gene TRBV20-1; 8 bases are a match to TRBD1. The CDR3 extends over 17 amino acids. Germline V gene data show CDR1 as DFQATT and CDR2 as SNEGSKA (reference sequence). CDR3 DNA sequence: TGCAGTGCTAGAGATCTGTACTCCCGGGACAGGTCTTACGAGAAGTACTTC. This sequence encodes CSARDLYSRDRSYEKYF.

This sequence joins TRBV27 and TRBJ2-3; 11 nucleotides align to TRBD2. Germline CDR1 and CDR2: MNHEY and SMNVEV (reference sequence). The ends lost 6 bases at V and 4 bases at J; junction bases unmatched: 18. This CDR3 has 19 residues. Written as DNA, the CDR3 is TGTGCCAGCAGCCCGCCGACTAGCGGGGCCGGTGGGGTCGCAGATACGCAGTATTTT. It specifies CASSPPTSGAGGVADTQYF.

The chain joins TRBV10-2 to TRBJ1-5; D is unresolved. The CDR3 consists of 14 residues. V was cut by 3 bases and J by 3 bases, with 9 bases left in between. The V gene's germline CDR1 is WSHSY and CDR2 SAAADI. CDR3 sequence (DNA): TGCGCCAGCAGTGACGCGACGGTCAATCAGCCCCAGCATTTT. Protein: CASSDATVNQPQHF.

The rearrangement joins TRBV7-2 to TRBJ2-7; D remains ambiguous. Germline V CDR1 and CDR2: SGHTA, FQGNSA. The CDR3 spans 14 residues. The germline V and J ends were trimmed by 2 bases and 2 bases, with 10 bases remaining between them. The CDR3 DNA reads TGTGCCAGCAGCTTAATCACGGATGCCTACGAGCAGTACTTC. Translation: CASSLITDAYEQYF.

Points on this clonotype: Given a much more abundant clone one base away, this may be a read error. The chain recombines TRBV5-1 with TRBJ1-6; possibly TRBD1 for D (6 bases). The V gene lost 1 base and the J gene lost 3 bases, with 14 bases spanning the gap. CDR3 length: 17 residues. Germline V gene data show CDR1 as SGHRS and CDR2 as YFSETQ. CDR3 residues: CASSLNGQRGYNSPLHF. The CDR3 coding sequence is TGCGCCAGCAGCTTGAATGGACAGAGAGGCTATAATTCACCCCTCCACTTT.

This clonotype was seen more than once but under ten times. This sequence joins TRBV30 and TRBJ2-7, with unresolved D. Germline V CDR1 and CDR2: GTSNPN, SVGIG (reference sequence). This CDR3 contains 11 residues. The ends were cut back, 0 bases at V and 5 bases at J, with 5 bases in the middle. The CDR3 bases are TGTGCCTGGAGTGTACGAGACGAGCAGTACTTC. This sequence encodes CAWSVRDEQYF.

This clonotype was seen a handful of times. The V and J genes are TRBV30 and TRBJ2-7; 7 bases match TRBD2. Trimming removed 0 bases from V and 2 bases from J; junction bases left unmatched: 4. The germline CDR1 and CDR2 sequences are GTSNPN and SVGIG (reference sequence). The CDR3 runs 14 residues. The CDR3 loop is CAWSVGGGAYEQYF. The CDR3 coding sequence is TGTGCCTGGAGTGTAGGTGGGGGGGCCTACGAGCAGTACTTC.

The V and J genes are TRBV7-2 and TRBJ2-2, with 9 bases that match TRBD2. Germline-derived CDR1 and CDR2 are SGHTA and FQGNSA. The CDR3 consists of 19 residues. V shed 5 bases, J shed 4 bases, and the junction held 17 bases outside the gene matches. The CDR3 loop is CASSLPSGVQQPSTGELFF. The CDR3 region has the DNA TGTGCCAGCAGCCTACCTAGCGGGGTCCAACAACCCAGCACCGGGGAGCTGTTTTTT.

This clonotype was detected ten times or more. V and J are TRBV7-9 and TRBJ1-5, with no clear D. V gave up 5 bases and J gave up 4 bases, with 15 bases separating them. Germline V gene data show CDR1 as SEHNR and CDR2 as FQNEAQ (reference sequence). The CDR3 consists of 15 residues. This CDR3 reads CASSPLDRTNQPQHF. The CDR3 region has the DNA TGTGCCAGCAGCCCCCTCGATAGGACTAATCAGCCCCAGCATTTT.

The sample holds many counts of this clonotype. The chain employs TRBV30 and TRBJ2-1, with D possibly matching TRBD2 (5 bases). CDR1 GTSNPN and CDR2 SVGIG come from the germline V gene (reference sequence). Trimming shortened V by 5 bases and J by 15 bases, and 8 bases separated the two germline ends. This CDR3 comprises 8 residues. The CDR3 bases are TGTGCCTGGGAGGGCCGGTTCTTC. It is translated as CAWEGRFF.

As for this clonotype: An end of the junction does not agree with germline; a read error may underlie this. The chain employs TRBV28 and TRBJ2-3; D is perhaps TRBD1 (6 bases). CDR1 MDHEN and CDR2 SYDVKM come from the germline V gene. This CDR3 region has 14 residues. In DNA form, the CDR3 reads TGTGCCAGCAGTCGCTCCCAGAGGACAGATGCGCAGTATTTT. It specifies CASSRSQRTDAQYF.